This T cell receptor beta chain was recovered during a study of blood T cell repertoires in COVID-19. Study details: Samples taken during acute and convalescent COVID-19 were collected in the United States, Italy and Spain. T cells, B-cell-depleted T cells, or PBMCs provided the cDNA or gDNA that served as material.

As processed by the authors: Estimated nucleated cell counts came from reference gene primer amplification. The protocol was immunoSEQ multiplex PCR, while the TCRdb copy is restricted to in-frame clones and leaves out a portion. From that table come the V and J calls and clone size; the DNA was used to work out D and trimming. This table holds around 620,000 clones, about 90% found once. The TCR sequence derives from a woman under 30 with acute or convalescent COVID-19. Material for sequencing was peripheral blood.

For the CDR3, the DNA is TGCGCCAGCAGCTTTGGTGGAGAGGGTTCCGGCTACACCTTC. Translation: CASSFGGEGSGYTF. V and J are TRBV5-1 and TRBJ1-2, with unresolved D. The germline gives CDR1 SGHRS, CDR2 YFSETQ. The CDR3 is made up of 14 amino acids. The ends were cut back, 2 bases at V and 8 bases at J, with 16 bases in the middle.